This T cell receptor beta chain comes out of a study of blood T cells in healthy people across ages. For the second PCR, which ran for about 6 to 11 cycles, a sample-barcoded 5' primer and a J-beta primer mix were used. Each CDR3 protein gets one entry after TCRdb re-called the 5' RACE reads with MiXCR. The data show 1.6 million or so distinct CDR3 sequences, about 31% seen once. Ranging in age from about 6 to 95, the donors were healthy Caucasian individuals from Russia. Every sample yielded at least 6.5 million isolated PBMCs. The germline V and J ends were trimmed by 0 bases and 2 bases, with 14 bases remaining between them. The CDR3 runs 17 residues. The V gene's germline CDR1 is SGHTS and CDR2 YDEGEE. General observations from the study: Comparison with aged donors showed that long-lived donors had more naive CD4+ cells and higher diversity.

Remarks on this clonotype: Its matching antigen is unknown.

The clonotype comes from a woman in her 30s in good health. Source material: blood. The chain combines TRBV5-8 with TRBJ1-4; tentatively, D is TRBD1 (6 bases). The DNA of the CDR3 is TGTGCCAGCAGCTTGGACAGGGACCTCATGACTAATGAAAAACTGTTTTTT. As protein: CASSLDRDLMTNEKLFF.